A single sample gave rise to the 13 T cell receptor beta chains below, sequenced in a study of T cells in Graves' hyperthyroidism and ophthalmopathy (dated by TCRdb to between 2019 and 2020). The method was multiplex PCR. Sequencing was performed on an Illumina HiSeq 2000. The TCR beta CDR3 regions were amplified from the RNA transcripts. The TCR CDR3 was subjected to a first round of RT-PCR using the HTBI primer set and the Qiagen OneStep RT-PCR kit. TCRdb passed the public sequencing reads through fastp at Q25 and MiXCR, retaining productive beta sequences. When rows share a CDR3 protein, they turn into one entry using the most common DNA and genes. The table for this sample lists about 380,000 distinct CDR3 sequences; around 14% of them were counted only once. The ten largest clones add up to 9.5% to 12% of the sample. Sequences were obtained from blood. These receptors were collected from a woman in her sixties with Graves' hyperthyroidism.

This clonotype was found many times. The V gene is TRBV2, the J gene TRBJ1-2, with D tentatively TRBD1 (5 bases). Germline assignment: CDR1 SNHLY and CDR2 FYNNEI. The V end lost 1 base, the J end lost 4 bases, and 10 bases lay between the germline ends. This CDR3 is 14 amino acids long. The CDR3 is CASSEGAQGYGYTF. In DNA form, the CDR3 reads TGTGCCAGCAGTGAAGGGGCGCAGGGCTATGGCTACACCTTC.

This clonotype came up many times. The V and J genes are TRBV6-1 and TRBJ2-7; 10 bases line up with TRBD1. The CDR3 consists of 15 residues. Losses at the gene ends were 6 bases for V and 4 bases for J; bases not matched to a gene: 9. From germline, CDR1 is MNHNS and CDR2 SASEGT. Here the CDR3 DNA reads TGTGCCAGCAGAGGGACCGGGACAGGGGCATACGAGCAGTACTTC. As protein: CASRGTGTGAYEQYF.

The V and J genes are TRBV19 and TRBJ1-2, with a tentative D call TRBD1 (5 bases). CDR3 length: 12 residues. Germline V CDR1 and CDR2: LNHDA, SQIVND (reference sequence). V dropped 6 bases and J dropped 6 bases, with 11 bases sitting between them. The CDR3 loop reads CASSHEGHGYTF. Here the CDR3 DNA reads TGTGCCAGTAGCCACGAGGGGCATGGCTACACCTTC.

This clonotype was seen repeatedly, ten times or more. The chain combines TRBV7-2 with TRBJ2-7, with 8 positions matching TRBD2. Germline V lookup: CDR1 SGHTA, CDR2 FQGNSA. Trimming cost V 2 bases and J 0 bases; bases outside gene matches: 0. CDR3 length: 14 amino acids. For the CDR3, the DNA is TGTGCCAGCAGCTTAAGCGGGAGCTCCTACGAGCAGTACTTC. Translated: CASSLSGSSYEQYF.

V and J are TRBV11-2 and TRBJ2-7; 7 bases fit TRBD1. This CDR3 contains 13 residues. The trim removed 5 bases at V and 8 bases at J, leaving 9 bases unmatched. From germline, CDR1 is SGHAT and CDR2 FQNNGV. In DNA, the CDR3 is TGTGCCAGCAGCCGAACAGGGGAAAGAAAGCAGTACTTC. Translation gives CASSRTGERKQYF.

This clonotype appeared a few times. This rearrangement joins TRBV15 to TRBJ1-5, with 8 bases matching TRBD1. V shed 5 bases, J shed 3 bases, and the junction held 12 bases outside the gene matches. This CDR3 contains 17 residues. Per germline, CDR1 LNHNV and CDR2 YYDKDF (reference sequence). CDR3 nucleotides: TGTGCCACCAGCGCTCGATCCACAGGGGGAGACAATCAGCCCCAGCATTTT. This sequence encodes CATSARSTGGDNQPQHF.

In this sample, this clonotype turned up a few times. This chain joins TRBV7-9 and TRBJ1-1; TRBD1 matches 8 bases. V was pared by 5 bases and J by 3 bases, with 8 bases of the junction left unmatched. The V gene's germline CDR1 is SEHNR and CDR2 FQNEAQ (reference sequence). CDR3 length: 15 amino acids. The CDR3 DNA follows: TGTGCCAGCAGCGGATCCGGGACAGGCGACACTGAAGCTTTCTTT. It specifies CASSGSGTGDTEAFF.

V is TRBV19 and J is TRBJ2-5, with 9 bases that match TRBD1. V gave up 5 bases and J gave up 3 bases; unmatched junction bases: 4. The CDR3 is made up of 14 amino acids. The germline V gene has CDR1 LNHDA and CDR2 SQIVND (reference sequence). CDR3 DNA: TGTGCCAGTAGTCTATGGACAGGGGAAGAGACCCAGTACTTC. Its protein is CASSLWTGEETQYF.

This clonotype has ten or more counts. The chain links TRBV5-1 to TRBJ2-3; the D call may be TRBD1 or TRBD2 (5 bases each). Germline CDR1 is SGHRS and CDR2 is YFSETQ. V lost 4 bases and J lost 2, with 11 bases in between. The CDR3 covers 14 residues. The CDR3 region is CASSTRGVTDTQYF. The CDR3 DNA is TGCGCCAGCAGCACGAGGGGTGTCACAGATACGCAGTATTTT.

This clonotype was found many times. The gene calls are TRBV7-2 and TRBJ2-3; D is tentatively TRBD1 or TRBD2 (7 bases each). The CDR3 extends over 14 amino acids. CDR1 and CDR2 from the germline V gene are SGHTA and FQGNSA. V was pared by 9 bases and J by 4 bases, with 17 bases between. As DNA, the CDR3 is TGTGCCAGTCAGACAGGGAGGGCCCCAGATACGCAGTATTTT. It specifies CASQTGRAPDTQYF.

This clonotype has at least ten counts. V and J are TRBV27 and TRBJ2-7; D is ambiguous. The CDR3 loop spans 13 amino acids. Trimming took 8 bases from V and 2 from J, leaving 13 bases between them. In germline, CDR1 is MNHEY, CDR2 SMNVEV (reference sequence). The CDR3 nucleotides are TGTGCCAGCGACGATGAGGAACCCTACGAGCAGTACTTC. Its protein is CASDDEEPYEQYF.

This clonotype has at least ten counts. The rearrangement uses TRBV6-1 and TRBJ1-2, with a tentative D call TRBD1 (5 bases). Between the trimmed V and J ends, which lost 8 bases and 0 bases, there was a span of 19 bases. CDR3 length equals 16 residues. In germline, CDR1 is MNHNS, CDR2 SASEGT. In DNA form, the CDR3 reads TGTGCCAGCGGCGCCCAGGGCGGCGACGCTAACTATGGCTACACCTTC. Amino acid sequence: CASGAQGGDANYGYTF.

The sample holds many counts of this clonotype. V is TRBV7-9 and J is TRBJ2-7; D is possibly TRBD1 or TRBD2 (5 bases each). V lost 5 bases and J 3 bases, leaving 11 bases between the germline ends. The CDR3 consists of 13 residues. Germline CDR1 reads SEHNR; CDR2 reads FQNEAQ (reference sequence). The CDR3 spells CASSPGPNYEQYF. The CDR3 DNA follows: TGTGCCAGCAGCCCGGGGCCGAACTACGAGCAGTACTTC.